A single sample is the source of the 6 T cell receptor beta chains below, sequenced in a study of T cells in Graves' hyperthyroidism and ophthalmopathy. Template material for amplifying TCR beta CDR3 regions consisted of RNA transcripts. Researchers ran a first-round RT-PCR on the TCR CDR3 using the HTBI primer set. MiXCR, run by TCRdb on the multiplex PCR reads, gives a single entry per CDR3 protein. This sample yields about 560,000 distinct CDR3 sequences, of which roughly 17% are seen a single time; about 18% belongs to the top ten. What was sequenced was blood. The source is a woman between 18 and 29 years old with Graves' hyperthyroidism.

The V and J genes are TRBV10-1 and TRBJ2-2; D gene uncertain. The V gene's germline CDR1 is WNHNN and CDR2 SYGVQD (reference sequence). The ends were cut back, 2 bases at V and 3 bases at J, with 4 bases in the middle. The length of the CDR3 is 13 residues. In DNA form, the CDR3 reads TGCGCCAGCAGTGAGAGGTACACCGGGGAGCTGTTTTTT. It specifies CASSERYTGELFF.

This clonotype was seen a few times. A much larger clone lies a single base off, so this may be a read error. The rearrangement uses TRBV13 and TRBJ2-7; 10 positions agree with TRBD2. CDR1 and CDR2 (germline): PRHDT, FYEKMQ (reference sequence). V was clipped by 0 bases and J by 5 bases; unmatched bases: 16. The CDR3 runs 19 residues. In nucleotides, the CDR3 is TGTGCCAGCAGCTTAGGCCCTTCTAGCGGGGGCCTACCGCCCCACGAGCAGTACTTC. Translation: CASSLGPSSGGLPPHEQYF.

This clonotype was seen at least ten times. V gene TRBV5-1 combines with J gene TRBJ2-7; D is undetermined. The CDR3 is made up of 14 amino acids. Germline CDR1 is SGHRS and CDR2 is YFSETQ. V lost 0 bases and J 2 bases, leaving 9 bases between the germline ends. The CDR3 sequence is CASSLEDTAYEQYF. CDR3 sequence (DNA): TGCGCCAGCAGCTTGGAAGACACCGCCTACGAGCAGTACTTC.

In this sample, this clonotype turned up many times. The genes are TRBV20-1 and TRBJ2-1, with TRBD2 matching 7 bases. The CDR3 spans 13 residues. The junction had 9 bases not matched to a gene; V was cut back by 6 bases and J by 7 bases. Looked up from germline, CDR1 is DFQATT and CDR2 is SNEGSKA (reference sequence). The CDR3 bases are TGCAGTGCCGTATGGACTAGTCTGAATGAGCAGTTCTTC. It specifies CSAVWTSLNEQFF.

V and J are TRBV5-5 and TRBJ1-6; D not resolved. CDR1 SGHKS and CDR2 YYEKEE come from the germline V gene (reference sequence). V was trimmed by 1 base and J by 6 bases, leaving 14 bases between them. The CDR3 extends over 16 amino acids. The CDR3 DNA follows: TGTGCCAGCAGCTTGAGAGTATACGGGGTTAATTCACCCCTCCACTTT. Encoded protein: CASSLRVYGVNSPLHF. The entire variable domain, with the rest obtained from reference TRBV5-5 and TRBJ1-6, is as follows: DAGVTQSPTHLIKTRGQQVTLRCSPISGHKSVSWYQQVLGQGPQFIFQYYEKEERGRGNFPDRFSARQFPNYSSELNVNALLLGDSALYLCASSLRVYGVNSPLHFGNGTRLTVT.

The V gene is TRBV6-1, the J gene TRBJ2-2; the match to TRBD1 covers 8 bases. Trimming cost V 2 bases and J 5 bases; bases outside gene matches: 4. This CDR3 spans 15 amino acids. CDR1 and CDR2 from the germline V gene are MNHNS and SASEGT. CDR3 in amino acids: CASSELTGGTGELFF. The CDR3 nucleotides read TGTGCCAGCAGTGAATTAACAGGGGGGACCGGGGAGCTGTTTTTT.